A single sample gave rise to the 28 T cell receptor beta chains below, sequenced in a study of cytomegalovirus exposure and HLA in healthy donors. A multiplex PCR was run with 60 Vbeta primers and 13 Jbeta primers. Assay used: immunoSEQ multiplex PCR; TCRdb lists only in-frame clones, some missing. The sample has roughly 36,000 clones; around 70% are singletons. Sequenced: PBMCs. All receptors derive from a man aged 25-45 years in good health and CMV-seronegative.

Concerning this clone itself: The germline gene is not matched at one end of the junction; a read error may be the cause. The genes are TRBV20-1 and TRBJ2-4; D perhaps matches TRBD1 (6 bases). CDR3 length: 11 amino acids. Germline lookup yields CDR1 DFQATT and CDR2 SNEGSKA (reference sequence). CDR3: CSARGGGQGNF. DNA for the CDR3: TGCAGTGCTAGAGGTGGGGGTCAGGGGAACTTC.

This chain joins TRBV15 and TRBJ2-5; TRBD2 matches at 8 bases. The germline V gene has CDR1 LNHNV and CDR2 YYDKDF (reference sequence). V lost 5 bases to trimming and J lost 4 bases; unmatched junction nucleotides: 15. This CDR3 is built from 17 residues. CDR3 loop: CATSPQSLGGGRETQYF. Here the CDR3 DNA reads TGTGCCACCAGCCCTCAATCCCTCGGGGGGGGGAGAGAGACCCAGTACTTC.

The V and J genes are TRBV6-6 and TRBJ1-1; TRBD1 matches 11 bases. CDR3 length: 16 residues. Per the germline V gene, CDR1 is MNHNY and CDR2 is SVGAGI (reference sequence). The V and J ends lost 8 bases and 1 base, in that order; junction bases with no gene match: 9. Here the CDR3 reads CASRPGQGVWNTEAFF. The CDR3 bases are TGTGCCAGCCGACCGGGACAGGGGGTTTGGAACACTGAAGCTTTCTTT.

The V gene is TRBV27, the J gene TRBJ1-6; 10 nucleotides line up with TRBD1. This CDR3 comprises 15 residues. Germline assignment: CDR1 MNHEY and CDR2 SMNVEV (reference sequence). Trimming cost V 4 bases and J 6 bases; bases outside gene matches: 3. CDR3 sequence: CASSWGDRGNSPLHF. The DNA of the CDR3 is TGTGCCAGCAGTTGGGGGGACAGGGGTAATTCACCCCTCCACTTT.

The V call is TRBV6-5, the J call TRBJ1-2, with 7 bases identical to TRBD1. CDR3 length equals 16 residues. Trimming at V came to 0 bases and at J to 4 bases, leaving 8 bases not matched to a gene. CDR1 is MNHEY and CDR2 is SVGAGI in the germline V gene. The CDR3 DNA reads TGTGCCAGCAGTTACTCCGAACAGGGGACTTCCTATGGCTACACCTTC. Residues: CASSYSEQGTSYGYTF.

CDR3 loop: CASSPRTSGTYNEQFF. In DNA form, the CDR3 reads TGTGCCAGCAGCCCCCGGACTAGCGGAACTTACAATGAGCAGTTCTTC. V and J are TRBV7-9 and TRBJ2-1, with TRBD2 matching 10 bases. This CDR3 is built from 16 residues. Germline lookup yields CDR1 SEHNR and CDR2 FQNEAQ (reference sequence). Trimming cost V 5 bases and J 4 bases; bases outside gene matches: 8.

The rearrangement uses TRBV7-9 and TRBJ2-1; 14 nucleotides line up with TRBD2. The CDR3 consists of 16 residues. CDR1 SEHNR and CDR2 FQNEAQ come from the germline V gene (reference sequence). The V gene end was trimmed by 5 bases and the J gene end by 8 bases; junction bases not matched to a gene: 8. This CDR3 is CASSRTGTSGSYEQFF. CDR3 sequence (DNA): TGTGCCAGCAGCCGGACCGGGACTAGCGGGAGTTATGAGCAGTTCTTC.

The chain links TRBV6-5 to TRBJ1-2, with TRBD1 as a possible D gene (5 bases). CDR3 length: 13 amino acids. Germline V lookup: CDR1 MNHEY, CDR2 SVGAGI. Trimming removed 10 bases from V and 0 bases from J, with 12 bases in between. CDR3 region: CATWGTSNYGYTF. The CDR3 DNA reads as TGTGCCACTTGGGGGACTTCTAACTATGGCTACACCTTC.

This rearrangement joins TRBV18 to TRBJ2-1, with 9 bases matching TRBD1. The CDR3 is 12 residues long. Germline CDR1 reads KGHSH; CDR2 reads LQKENI. Trimming took 6 bases from V and 8 from J; bases not matched to a gene: 2. In nucleotides, the CDR3 is TGTGCCAGCTCCAGACAGGGGGATGAGCAGTTCTTC. Translation: CASSRQGDEQFF.

As concerns this clone: Sequence at one end of the junction differs from germline and may be a read error. V is TRBV30 and J is TRBJ2-2; 9 nucleotides line up with TRBD1. The germline gives CDR1 GTSNPN, CDR2 SVGIG (reference sequence). The CDR3 covers 15 residues. CDR3 DNA sequence: TGTGCCGGGAGACAGGGGGTAATGGATGTCGGGGAGCTGTTTTTT. It translates to CAGRQGVMDVGELFF.

The V and J genes are TRBV19 and TRBJ2-1; D possibly corresponds to TRBD2 (6 bases). Germline V gene lookup returns CDR1 LNHDA and CDR2 SQIVND (reference sequence). The CDR3 has 15 residues. The germline V and J ends were trimmed by 1 base and 6 bases, with 13 bases remaining between them. The CDR3 sequence: CASSIGGGVVNEQFF. CDR3 nucleotide sequence: TGTGCCAGTAGTATAGGCGGAGGGGTGGTCAATGAGCAGTTCTTC.

V and J are TRBV5-1 and TRBJ2-3; 10 nucleotides agree with TRBD2. The CDR3 totals 15 residues. After removal of 6 bases from V and 5 bases from J, the junction contained 9 bases not matched to a gene. Germline V lookup: CDR1 SGHRS, CDR2 YFSETQ. This CDR3 reads CASNGLAGDLDTQYF. In DNA, the CDR3 is TGCGCCAGCAACGGGCTAGCGGGAGATCTAGATACGCAGTATTTT.

The CDR3 loop reads CASSLLTGGFTEAFF. The DNA for the CDR3 is TGTGCCAGCAGCTTACTTACAGGGGGATTCACTGAAGCTTTCTTT. J is TRBJ1-1 and V is TRBV7-2; TRBD1 agrees at 8 bases. The CDR3 loop spans 15 amino acids. V shed 2 bases, J shed 4 bases, and the junction held 6 bases outside the gene matches. CDR1 SGHTA and CDR2 FQGNSA come from the germline V gene. Looking up the rest from reference TRBV7-2 and TRBJ1-1 gives the full variable domain: GAGVSQSPSNKVTEKGKDVELRCDPISGHTALYWYRQSLGQGLEFLIYFQGNSAPDKSGLPSDRFSAERTGGSVSTLTIQRTQQEDSAVYLCASSLLTGGFTEAFFGQGTRLTVV.

J is TRBJ2-7 and V is TRBV6-5; D is possibly TRBD2 (5 bases). The CDR3 sequence is 15 residues long. V gave up 2 bases and J gave up 1 base, with 12 bases separating them. CDR1 is MNHEY, CDR2 SVGAGI, per germline. The CDR3 protein is CASSYVLGVSYEQYF. The CDR3 DNA sequence: TGTGCCAGCAGTTACGTCCTCGGGGTGTCCTACGAGCAGTACTTC.

The V gene is TRBV10-3, the J gene TRBJ2-7; no reliable D call. The CDR3 loop spans 14 amino acids. With 2 bases removed from V and 2 bases from J, the gap between germline ends came to 10 bases. The germline gives CDR1 ENHRY, CDR2 SYGVKD. CDR3 sequence (DNA): TGTGCCATCAGTGAGATGGCGGCGGCCTACGAGCAGTACTTC. Protein product: CAISEMAAAYEQYF.

The V gene is TRBV9, the J gene TRBJ1-1, with D perhaps TRBD1 (6 bases). This CDR3 comprises 15 residues. Germline values: CDR1 SGDLS, CDR2 YYNGEE. V lost 4 bases to trimming and J lost 6 bases, with 19 bases between them. CDR3 nucleotides: TGTGCCAGCAGCTCCCGGGAGGGGGGGGTGGCTGAAGCTTTCTTT. Residues: CASSSREGGVAEAFF.

The chain couples TRBV10-3 to TRBJ2-7, with a weak D call TRBD1 (6 bases). This CDR3 comprises 12 residues. Germline CDR1 and CDR2: ENHRY and SYGVKD. The V end was cut by 10 bases, the J end by 3 bases, with 13 bases between. For the CDR3, the DNA is TGTGCCACCTCGGACAGTCTCTACGAGCAGTACTTC. It specifies CATSDSLYEQYF.

This chain uses TRBV28 with TRBJ1-4, with D hard to call. V gave up 7 bases and J gave up 4 bases, with 7 bases separating them. The CDR3 totals 12 residues. The germline V gene has CDR1 MDHEN and CDR2 SYDVKM. In nucleotides, the CDR3 is TGTGCCAGCACTAGCCTTAATGAAAAACTGTTTTTT. Protein product: CASTSLNEKLFF.

The chain has TRBV9 and TRBJ2-1; D is unclear. CDR1 is SGDLS, CDR2 YYNGEE, per germline. Trimming cost V 1 base and J 4 bases, with 9 bases left between them. The CDR3 runs to 14 residues. CDR3 nucleotides: TGTGCCAGCAGCGTATCCTACCTTTACAATGAGCAGTTCTTC. The encoded protein is CASSVSYLYNEQFF.

V is TRBV28 and J is TRBJ2-7, with D perhaps TRBD2 (6 bases). Per the germline V gene, CDR1 is MDHEN and CDR2 is SYDVKM. The CDR3 has 16 amino acids. Trimming pared 7 bases from V and 4 bases from J, leaving 23 bases between. CDR3 amino acids: CASKPGRTDDSYEQYF. CDR3 nucleotides: TGTGCCAGCAAACCCGGGAGAACAGATGACTCGTACGAGCAGTACTTC.

The sample holds a few counts of this clone. The rearrangement uses TRBV18 and TRBJ2-1; 7 positions match TRBD1. Germline CDR1 is KGHSH and CDR2 is LQKENI. V was pared by 5 bases and J by 3 bases, with 4 bases of the junction left unmatched. The CDR3 has 14 residues. The CDR3 DNA reads as TGTGCCAGCTCAACGACAGGGTACTACAATGAGCAGTTCTTC. Protein product: CASSTTGYYNEQFF.

The chain has TRBV2 and TRBJ1-1, with TRBD1 matching over 7 bases. There are 13 residues in the CDR3. The germline V gene encodes CDR1 SNHLY and CDR2 FYNNEI. V was clipped by 7 bases and J by 4 bases; unmatched bases: 6. DNA of the CDR3: TGTGCCAGCAAACTAGGGGGCGGCACTGAAGCTTTCTTT. Encoded protein: CASKLGGGTEAFF.

This chain joins TRBV28 and TRBJ1-2; possibly TRBD1 for D (6 bases). This CDR3 is built from 14 residues. The V gene's germline CDR1 is MDHEN and CDR2 SYDVKM. V was clipped by 7 bases and J by 4 bases, with 16 bases between them. In nucleotides, the CDR3 is TGTGCCAGCACTCTTAAGGGACACATCTATGGCTACACCTTC. Residues: CASTLKGHIYGYTF.

V and J are TRBV9 and TRBJ1-2; a weak D match, TRBD1 (6 bases). CDR1 is SGDLS, CDR2 YYNGEE, per germline. CDR3 length: 14 residues. V dropped 3 bases and J dropped 7 bases, with 16 bases sitting between them. The CDR3 region is CASSEGGGAAGYTF. The DNA for the CDR3 is TGTGCCAGCAGCGAGGGGGGGGGCGCAGCTGGCTACACCTTC.

This clone was recorded only once. This rearrangement joins TRBV7-9 to TRBJ2-1; no firm D call. The ends were cut back, 4 bases at V and 1 base at J, with 17 bases in the middle. The germline CDR1 and CDR2 sequences are SEHNR and FQNEAQ (reference sequence). CDR3 length equals 17 residues. This chain's CDR3 is CASSSTAVAGSYNEQFF. The DNA of the CDR3 is TGTGCCAGCAGCTCCACCGCGGTAGCTGGGTCCTACAATGAGCAGTTCTTC. Using reference TRBV7-9 and TRBJ2-1 for the parts outside the CDR3, the full variable domain is DTGVSQNPRHKITKRGQNVTFRCDPISEHNRLYWYRQTLGQGPEFLTYFQNEAQLEKSRLLSDRFSAERPKGSFSTLEIQRTEQGDSAMYLCASSSTAVAGSYNEQFFGPGTRLTVL.

J is TRBJ2-7 and V is TRBV28, with 7 bases that match TRBD2. CDR1 MDHEN and CDR2 SYDVKM come from the germline V gene. The CDR3 spans 16 residues. V dropped 6 bases and J dropped 4; count of bases not matched to a gene: 15. The CDR3 nucleotides read TGTGCCAGCAGAGGGATGGGGGGAGGGCCAGCGTACGAGCAGTACTTC. Translation gives CASRGMGGGPAYEQYF.

The chain uses TRBV28 and TRBJ1-5, with D tentatively TRBD1 (5 bases). The V gene lost 7 bases and the J gene lost 10 bases, with 17 bases spanning the gap. The CDR3 has 13 residues. Per the germline V gene, CDR1 is MDHEN and CDR2 is SYDVKM. CDR3 amino acids: CASTLFLTGPQHF. CDR3 bases: TGTGCCAGCACCCTTTTTTTAACAGGACCCCAGCATTTT.

This chain connects TRBV6-6 to TRBJ2-2; 9 nucleotides line up with TRBD2. CDR1 and CDR2 (germline): MNHNY, SVGAGI (reference sequence). V shed 0 bases, J shed 4 bases, and the junction held 3 bases outside the gene matches. This CDR3 has 16 residues. CDR3 protein: CASSYSSGGGTGELFF. CDR3 nucleotide sequence: TGTGCCAGCAGTTACTCTAGCGGGGGAGGCACCGGGGAGCTGTTTTTT.